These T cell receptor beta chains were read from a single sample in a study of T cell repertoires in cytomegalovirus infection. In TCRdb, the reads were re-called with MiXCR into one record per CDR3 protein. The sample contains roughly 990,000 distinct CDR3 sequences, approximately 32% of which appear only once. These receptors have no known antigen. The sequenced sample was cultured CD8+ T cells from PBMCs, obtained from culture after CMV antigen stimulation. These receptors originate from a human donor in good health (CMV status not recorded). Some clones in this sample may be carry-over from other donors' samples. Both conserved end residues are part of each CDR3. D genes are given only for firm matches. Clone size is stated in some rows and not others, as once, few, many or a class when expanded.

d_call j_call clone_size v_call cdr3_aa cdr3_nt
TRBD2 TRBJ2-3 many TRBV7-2 CASSLRGGPPSTDTQYF TGTGCCAGCAGCTTACGCGGGGGGCCCCCCAGCACAGATACGCAGTATTTT
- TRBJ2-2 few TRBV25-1 CASSGPPKANTGELFF TGTGCCAGCAGTGGGCCACCAAAGGCGAACACCGGGGAGCTGTTTTTT
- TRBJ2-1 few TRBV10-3 CAISDSEGNGPYNEQFF TGTGCCATCAGTGACTCCGAGGGAAATGGGCCCTACAATGAGCAGTTCTTC
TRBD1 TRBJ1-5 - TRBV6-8 CANSYLPRGRNRSNQPQHF TGTGCCAACAGTTACCTCCCCAGGGGGCGGAATAGAAGCAATCAGCCCCAGCATTTT
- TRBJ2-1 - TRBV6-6 CASSWGFVYEQFF TGTGCCAGCAGTTGGGGTTTCGTCTATGAGCAGTTCTTC
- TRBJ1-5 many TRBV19 CASSIVWALDQPQHF TGTGCCAGTAGTATAGTGTGGGCACTAGATCAGCCCCAGCATTTT
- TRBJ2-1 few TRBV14 CASRAPWGTHHNEQFF TGTGCCAGCAGGGCGCCTTGGGGTACACATCACAATGAGCAGTTCTTC
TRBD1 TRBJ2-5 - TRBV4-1 CASSQDMGTAYQETQYF TGCGCCAGCAGCCAAGATATGGGGACAGCGTACCAAGAGACCCAGTACTTC
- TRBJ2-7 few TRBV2 CASSGTVEQYF TGTGCCAGCAGTGGGACAGTCGAGCAGTACTTC
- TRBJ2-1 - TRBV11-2 CASSSLLGAQFF TGTGCCAGCAGTTCGCTCCTAGGAGCCCAGTTCTTC
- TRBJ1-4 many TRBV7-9 CASSPTRGVGYDEKLFF TGTGCCAGCAGCCCCACGCGGGGTGTGGGGTACGATGAAAAACTGTTTTTT
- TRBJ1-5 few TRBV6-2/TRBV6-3 CASSWGGRNQPQHF TGTGCCAGCAGTTGGGGGGGCCGCAATCAGCCCCAGCATTTT
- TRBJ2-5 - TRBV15 CATSRDLGETQYF TGTGCCACCAGCAGAGATCTTGGAGAGACCCAGTACTTC
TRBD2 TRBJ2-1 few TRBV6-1 CASKAGSTSSYNEQFF TGTGCCAGCAAAGCGGGGTCCACCAGCTCCTACAATGAGCAGTTCTTC
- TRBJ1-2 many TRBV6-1 CASSDRDTATNYGYTF TGTGCCAGCAGTGACCGGGACACAGCTACCAACTATGGCTACACCTTC
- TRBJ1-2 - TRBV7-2 CASSLSFPQLRGYTF TGTGCCAGCAGCTTATCTTTTCCCCAGTTAAGAGGCTACACCTTC
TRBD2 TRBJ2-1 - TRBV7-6 CASASAGGPNEQFF TGTGCCAGCGCGTCAGCGGGGGGGCCCAATGAGCAGTTCTTC